A selection of T cell receptor beta chains follows, all from one sample in a study of cytomegalovirus exposure and HLA in healthy donors. Clones were read by immunoSEQ multiplex PCR, and TCRdb kept only the in-frame ones, dropping some. The repertoire holds roughly 190,000 clones, with about 88% as singletons. Sequenced sample: PBMCs. All receptors come from a woman younger than 35 in good health and CMV-seronegative. The CDR3 runs from the conserved cysteine through the conserved F or W. The D gene is left open where the match is weak. The size of a clone is reported for some rows only, either as once, few or many, or as a class for expanded clones.

>TRBJ2-1|16|TRBV5-4|TRBD2|.
CASSSRSSGRINEQFF
TGTGCCAGCAGCTCCAGATCTAGCGGGAGGATCAATGAGCAGTTCTTC
>TRBJ1-1|14|TRBV28|.|.
CASSLGPQNTEAFF
TGTGCCAGCAGTTTGGGGCCTCAGAACACTGAAGCTTTCTTT
>TRBJ1-3|17|TRBV13|.|.
CASSLPGVGGDGNTIYF
TGTGCCAGCAGCTTACCTGGGGTCGGGGGTGATGGAAACACCATATATTTT
>TRBJ2-2|15|TRBV5-1|TRBD2|.
CASSRGTTRTGELFF
TGCGCCAGCAGCCGGGGGACTACCAGAACCGGGGAGCTGTTTTTT
>TRBJ2-5|14|TRBV27|TRBD2|.
CASSFRGGLETQYF
TGTGCCAGCAGTTTTCGGGGGGGCCTTGAGACCCAGTACTTC
>TRBJ1-2|14|TRBV19|.|.
CASATLTSRNGYTF
TGTGCCAGTGCCACGTTGACTAGCCGGAATGGCTACACCTTC
>TRBJ1-2|15|TRBV9|.|.
CASSVQEGWGYGYTF
TGTGCCAGCAGCGTACAGGAGGGATGGGGCTATGGCTACACCTTC
>TRBJ1-3|15|TRBV7-9|.|.
CASSLAGRSGNTIYF
TGTGCCAGCAGCTTAGCGGGCAGAAGTGGAAACACCATATATTTT
>TRBJ2-1|18|TRBV4-1|TRBD2|.
CASSHWGLAGGSHNEQFF
TGCGCCAGCAGCCACTGGGGACTAGCGGGAGGGTCCCACAATGAGCAGTTCTTC
>TRBJ2-2|16|TRBV7-8|TRBD2|once
CASSIPSGVNTGELFF
TGTGCCAGCAGCATCCCTAGCGGGGTGAACACCGGGGAGCTGTTTTTT
>TRBJ1-2|14|TRBV15|.|.
CATSRATTTGHYTF
TGTGCCACCAGCAGAGCTACTACGACAGGCCACTACACCTTC
>TRBJ2-7|14|TRBV5-1|TRBD1|once
CASSFGTGIDEQYF
TGCGCCAGCAGCTTCGGGACAGGGATAGACGAGCAGTACTTC
>TRBJ1-5|14|TRBV6-1|TRBD1|few
CASSGGTGNQPQHF
TGTGCCAGCAGTGGCGGGACAGGGAATCAGCCCCAGCATTTT
>TRBJ2-5|19|TRBV6-1|TRBD2|.
CASSEGSAGLAGGHETQYF
TGTGCCAGCAGTGAGGGGTCCGCGGGACTAGCGGGGGGGCACGAGACCCAGTACTTC
>TRBJ2-3|16|TRBV6-5|.|.
CASSYVGGPSTDTQYF
TGTGCCAGCAGTTACGTCGGGGGGCCCAGCACAGATACGCAGTATTTT
>TRBJ1-3|17|TRBV4-2|.|.
CASSQRWGGSSGNTIYF
TGTGCCAGCAGCCAGAGGTGGGGGGGTAGCTCTGGAAACACCATATATTTT
>TRBJ2-7|18|TRBV9|TRBD2|.
CASSTGTSGRVVVHEQYF
TGTGCCAGCAGCACCGGGACTAGCGGGAGGGTCGTCGTCCACGAGCAGTACTTC
>TRBJ2-1|15|TRBV18|TRBD2|.
CASSPLEAGQNEQFF
TGTGCCAGCTCCCCTCTTGAAGCGGGGCAGAATGAGCAGTTCTTC
>TRBJ2-2|15|TRBV5-1|.|few
CASSPGTRNTGELFF
TGCGCCAGCAGCCCTGGGACACGGAACACCGGGGAGCTGTTTTTT
>TRBJ1-1|14|TRBV2|TRBD1|.
CASRGGVLGTEAFF
TGTGCCAGCAGAGGGGGCGTATTAGGCACTGAAGCTTTCTTT
>TRBJ2-7|16|TRBV9|.|once
CASSPSSSPGAYEQYF
TGTGCCAGCAGCCCTTCATCCAGTCCAGGGGCCTACGAGCAGTACTTC
>TRBJ2-7|14|TRBV25-1|.|.
CASSDGGAWDEQYF
TGTGCCAGCAGTGATGGGGGGGCCTGGGACGAGCAGTACTTC
>TRBJ1-6|16|TRBV4-1|TRBD1|.
CASSPQDRGLRSPLHF
TGCGCCAGCAGCCCCCAGGACAGGGGATTACGTTCACCCCTCCACTTT
>TRBJ2-1|15|TRBV5-4|.|.
CASSYVGHGDNEQFF
TGTGCCAGCAGCTACGTGGGCCACGGTGACAATGAGCAGTTCTTC
>TRBJ2-3|14|TRBV5-1|TRBD2|.
CASSLGRGPDTQYF
TGCGCCAGCAGCCTGGGGAGGGGCCCAGATACGCAGTATTTT
>TRBJ2-7|14|TRBV7-9|.|once
CASSLALDAHEQYF
TGTGCCAGCAGCTTAGCCCTAGATGCGCACGAGCAGTACTTC
>TRBJ2-5|12|TRBV5-6|TRBD1|.
CASSLFQTGWYF
TGTGCCAGCAGCTTGTTCCAGACAGGGTGGTACTTC
>TRBJ2-3|15|TRBV2|TRBD2|.
CASSGTSGSYDTQYF
TGTGCCAGCAGTGGGACTAGCGGGAGTTATGATACGCAGTATTTT
>TRBJ2-5|16|TRBV15|TRBD1|.
CATSRTGSSSIETQYF
TGTGCCACCAGCAGGACAGGGTCCTCTTCGATAGAGACCCAGTACTTC
>TRBJ2-6|13|TRBV5-4|.|.
CASAASGANVLTF
TGTGCCAGCGCGGCCTCTGGGGCCAACGTCCTGACTTTC
>TRBJ2-5|16|TRBV7-2|TRBD2|.
CASSFKASGMGETQYF
TGTGCCAGCAGCTTTAAAGCTAGCGGGATGGGAGAGACCCAGTACTTC
>TRBJ2-3|14|TRBV7-7|.|once
CASSLDLWSDTQYF
TGTGCTAGCAGCCTAGACCTATGGTCCGATACGCAGTATTTT
>TRBJ2-3|11|TRBV20-1|.|.
CSAGQSDTQYF
TGCAGTGCTGGACAGTCGGATACGCAGTATTTT
>TRBJ1-2|13|TRBV6-5|TRBD1|.
CATQGQALGGYTF
TGTGCCACCCAAGGACAGGCCCTGGGTGGCTACACCTTC
>TRBJ2-3|15|TRBV4-1|TRBD1|.
CASSEGQISTDTQYF
TGCGCCAGCAGCGAGGGACAGATTAGCACAGATACGCAGTATTTT